This TCR beta chain was captured by sequencing in a study of blood T cell repertoires in COVID-19. Using immunoSEQ multiplex PCR, the repertoire was profiled, and TCRdb retains in-frame clones only, with some absent. The sample contains about 170,000 clones, approximately 91% of which appear only once. CDR1 and CDR2 from the germline V gene are SQVTM and ANQGSEA. V was clipped by 7 bases and J by 6 bases, with 12 bases between them. The CDR3 has 11 residues. Participants' own reports of clinical history determined their cohort assignment. The clonotype was recovered from a woman younger than 30 who had recovered from COVID-19. The V call is TRBV29-1, the J call TRBJ1-2; D is possibly TRBD1 (5 bases). The sample consisted of PBMCs or T cells enriched from blood (not recorded which). The DNA for the CDR3 is TGCAGCGCCTGGACATCCGATGGCTACACCTTC. Its translation: CSAWTSDGYTF.